The following is a T cell receptor beta chain sequence with its context. CDR3 length: 13 amino acids. Germline V gene lookup returns CDR1 KGHSH and CDR2 LQKENI. Trimming stripped 2 bases from V and 7 bases from J, with 9 bases between. These data come from a study of T cell changes during pregnancy in multiple sclerosis. Assay used: immunoSEQ multiplex PCR; TCRdb lists only in-frame clones, some missing. The sample holds 15,000 to 20,000 clones; 80% to 90% are singletons and the top ten take approximately 8%. This clonotype originated in a female donor in good health, enrolled as a control in a pregnancy study. The chain employs TRBV18 and TRBJ2-1; D ambiguous. The sequencing here drew on CD8+ T cells from peripheral blood mononuclear cells, taken in the second trimester of pregnancy. CDR3 sequence reads: CASSPLRSNEQFF. The CDR3 DNA reads TGTGCCAGCTCACCATTGAGGAGTAATGAGCAGTTCTTC. Looking up the rest from reference TRBV18 and TRBJ2-1 gives the full variable domain: NAGVMQNPRHLVRRRGQEARLRCSPMKGHSHVYWYRQLPEEGLKFMVYLQKENIIDESGMPKERFSAEFPKEGPSILRIQQVVRGDSAAYFCASSPLRSNEQFFGPGTRLTVL.